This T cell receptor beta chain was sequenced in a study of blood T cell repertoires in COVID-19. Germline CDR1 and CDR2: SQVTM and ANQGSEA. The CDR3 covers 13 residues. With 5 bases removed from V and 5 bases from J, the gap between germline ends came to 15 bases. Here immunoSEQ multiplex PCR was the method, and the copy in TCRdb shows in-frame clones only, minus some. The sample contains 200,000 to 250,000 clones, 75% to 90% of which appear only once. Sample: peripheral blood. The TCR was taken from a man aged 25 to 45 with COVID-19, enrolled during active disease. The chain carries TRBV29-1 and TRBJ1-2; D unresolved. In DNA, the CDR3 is TGCAGCGTTCTGGAATCGGGAGGGTATGGCTACACCTTC. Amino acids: CSVLESGGYGYTF.